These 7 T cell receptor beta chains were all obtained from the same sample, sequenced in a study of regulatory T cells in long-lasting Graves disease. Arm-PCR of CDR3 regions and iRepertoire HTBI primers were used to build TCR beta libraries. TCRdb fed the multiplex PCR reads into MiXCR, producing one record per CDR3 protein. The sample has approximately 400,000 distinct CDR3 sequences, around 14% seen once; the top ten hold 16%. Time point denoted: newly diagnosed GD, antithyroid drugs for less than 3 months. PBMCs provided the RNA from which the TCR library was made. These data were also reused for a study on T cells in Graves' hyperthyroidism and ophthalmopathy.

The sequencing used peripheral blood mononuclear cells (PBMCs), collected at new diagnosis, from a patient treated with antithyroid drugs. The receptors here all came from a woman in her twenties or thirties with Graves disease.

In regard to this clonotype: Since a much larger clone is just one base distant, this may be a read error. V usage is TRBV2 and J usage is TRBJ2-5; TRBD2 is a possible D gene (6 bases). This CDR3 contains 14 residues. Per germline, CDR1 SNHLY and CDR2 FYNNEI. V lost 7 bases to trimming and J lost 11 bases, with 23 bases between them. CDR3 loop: CASIFGTSYNEQYF. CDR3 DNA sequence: TGTGCCAGCATCTTCGGGACTTCCTACAATGAGCAGTACTTC.

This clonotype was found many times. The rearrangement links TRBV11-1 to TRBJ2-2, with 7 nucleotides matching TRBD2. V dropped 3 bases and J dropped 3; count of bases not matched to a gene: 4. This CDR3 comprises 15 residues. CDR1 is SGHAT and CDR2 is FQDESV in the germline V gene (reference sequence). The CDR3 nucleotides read TGTGCCAGCAGCTTGCGGGAGTTAGACACCGGGGAGCTGTTTTTT. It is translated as CASSLRELDTGELFF.

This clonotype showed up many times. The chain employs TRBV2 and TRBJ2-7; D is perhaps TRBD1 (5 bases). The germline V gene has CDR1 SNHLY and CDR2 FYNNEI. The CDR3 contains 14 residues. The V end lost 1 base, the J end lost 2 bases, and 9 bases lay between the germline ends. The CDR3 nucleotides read TGTGCCAGCAGTGAAGACCCCAGGGCCTACGAGCAGTACTTC. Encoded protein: CASSEDPRAYEQYF.

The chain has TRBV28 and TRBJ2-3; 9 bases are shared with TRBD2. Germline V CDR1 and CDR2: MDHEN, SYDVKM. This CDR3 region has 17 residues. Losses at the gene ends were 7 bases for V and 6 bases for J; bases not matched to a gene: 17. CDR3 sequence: CASTLAGLSRGADTQYF. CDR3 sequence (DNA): TGTGCCAGCACCCTAGCGGGACTGTCCCGAGGGGCGGATACGCAGTATTTT.

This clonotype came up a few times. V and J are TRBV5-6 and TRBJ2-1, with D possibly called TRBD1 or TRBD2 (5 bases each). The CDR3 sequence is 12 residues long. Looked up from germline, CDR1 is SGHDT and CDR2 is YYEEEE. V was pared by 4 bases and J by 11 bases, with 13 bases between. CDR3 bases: TGTGCCAGCAGCAGGGCCGGGACCCAGCAGTTCTTC. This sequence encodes CASSRAGTQQFF.

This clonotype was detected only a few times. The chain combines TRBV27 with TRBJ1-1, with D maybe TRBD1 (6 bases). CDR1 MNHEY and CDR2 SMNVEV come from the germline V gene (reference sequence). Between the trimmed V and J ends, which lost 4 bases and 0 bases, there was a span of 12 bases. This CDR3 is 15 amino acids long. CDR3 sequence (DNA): TGTGCCAGCAGTTCCGACAGGATCATGAACACTGAAGCTTTCTTT. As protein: CASSSDRIMNTEAFF.

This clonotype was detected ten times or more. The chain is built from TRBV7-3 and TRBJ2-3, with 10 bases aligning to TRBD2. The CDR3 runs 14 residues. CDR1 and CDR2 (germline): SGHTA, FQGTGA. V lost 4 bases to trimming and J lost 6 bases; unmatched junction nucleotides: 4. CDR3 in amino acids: CASSSSGSVDTQYF. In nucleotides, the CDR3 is TGTGCCAGCAGCTCTAGCGGGAGCGTGGATACGCAGTATTTT.